These T cell receptor beta chains were read from a single sample in a study of cytomegalovirus exposure and HLA in healthy donors. TCRdb's copy holds only in-frame clones and misses some; the assay was immunoSEQ multiplex PCR. This sample carries 100,000 to 150,000 clones, about four fifths of them seen once, and the ten largest clones take about 3.7%. Sequencing was done on a sample of PBMCs. The receptors come from a woman aged 40 to 55 in good health and CMV-seropositive. Both conserved end residues are part of each CDR3. The order of the fields is clone size, V gene, D gene, J gene, CDR3 protein, CDR3 DNA. D genes are given only for firm matches. For some rows the clone size is stated as once, few or many, or as a class when expanded; others skip it.

>-|TRBV7-9|TRBD2|TRBJ2-7
CASVSGRNSYEQYF
TGTGCCAGCGTGAGCGGGAGGAACTCCTACGAGCAGTACTTC
>-|TRBV14|-|TRBJ2-5
CASSQTLETQYF
TGTGCCAGCAGCCAAACATTGGAGACCCAGTACTTC
>-|TRBV2|-|TRBJ2-7
CASNEVSSYEQYF
TGTGCCAGCAATGAGGTCAGCTCCTACGAGCAGTACTTC
>-|TRBV6-5|TRBD1|TRBJ2-2
CASRPGQGNTGELFF
TGTGCCAGCAGACCGGGACAGGGGAACACCGGGGAGCTGTTTTTT
>-|TRBV15|-|TRBJ1-2
CATSRVAQGGGYTF
TGTGCCACCAGCAGAGTCGCCCAGGGAGGTGGCTACACCTTC
>-|TRBV29-1|-|TRBJ2-7
CSASTRAEYEQYF
TGCAGCGCCTCGACTAGAGCGGAATACGAGCAGTACTTC
>-|TRBV27|TRBD2|TRBJ2-7
CASSLSGGGTSGSYEQYF
TGTGCCAGCAGTTTATCCGGCGGCGGGACTAGCGGGAGTTACGAGCAGTACTTC
>-|TRBV19|TRBD2|TRBJ2-7
CASSIEATSGIYEQYF
TGTGCCAGTAGTATTGAGGCCACTAGCGGGATCTACGAGCAGTACTTC
>-|TRBV30|-|TRBJ1-2
CAWSVSFGNYGYTF
TGTGCCTGGAGTGTGTCATTCGGTAACTATGGCTACACCTTC
>-|TRBV29-1|-|TRBJ1-1
CSVTTNTEAFF
TGCAGCGTTACAACGAACACTGAAGCTTTCTTT
>-|TRBV27|TRBD1|TRBJ2-1
CASSSRQGETPVVEQFF
TGTGCCAGCAGTTCGAGACAGGGGGAGACCCCGGTCGTGGAGCAGTTCTTC
>few|TRBV6-6|TRBD2|TRBJ2-1
CASRGTSGREEQFF
TGTGCCAGCCGAGGGACTAGCGGGAGGGAAGAGCAGTTCTTC
>-|TRBV28|TRBD2|TRBJ2-7
CASGRAGTYEQYF
TGTGCCAGCGGGAGGGCAGGTACCTACGAGCAGTACTTC
>few|TRBV7-2|TRBD1|TRBJ2-2
CASSSRDRNTGELFF
TGTGCCAGCAGCTCCCGGGACAGGAACACCGGGGAGCTGTTTTTT
>-|TRBV7-2|TRBD2|TRBJ2-2
CASSLMGGYGELFF
TGTGCCAGCAGCTTAATGGGGGGGTACGGGGAGCTGTTTTTT
>-|TRBV4-1|TRBD2|TRBJ2-1
CASRGLADDNEQFF
TGCGCCAGCAGGGGACTAGCGGACGACAATGAGCAGTTCTTC
>-|TRBV29-1|-|TRBJ2-7
CSVANRHSYEQYF
TGCAGCGTTGCTAACAGACATTCCTACGAGCAGTACTTC
>-|TRBV4-1|TRBD2|TRBJ2-5
CASSQAGLVGRETQYF
TGCGCCAGCAGCCAAGCCGGACTAGTTGGAAGGGAGACCCAGTACTTC
>-|TRBV19|-|TRBJ1-1
CASGLGRAAFF
TGTGCCAGTGGTTTGGGGAGGGCCGCTTTCTTT
>-|TRBV27|-|TRBJ2-2
CASPPPLVLPRRVGYTGELFF
TGTGCCAGCCCTCCTCCCTTAGTTTTACCCCGACGGGTCGGCTACACCGGGGAGCTGTTTTTT
>-|TRBV7-9|-|TRBJ1-1
CASSLGRSSTEAFF
TGTGCCAGCAGCTTAGGACGGAGCTCGACTGAAGCTTTCTTT
>-|TRBV6-4|-|TRBJ1-1
CASSVDSHTEAFF
TGTGCCAGCAGTGTGGACAGCCACACTGAAGCTTTCTTT
>once|TRBV4-1|TRBD2|TRBJ2-3
CASSQDRPSGRATDTQYF
TGCGCCAGCAGCCAAGATAGACCGAGCGGGAGGGCCACAGATACGCAGTATTTT
>-|TRBV5-1|TRBD2|TRBJ2-7
CASSTGSGRPYEQYF
TGCGCCAGCAGCACTGGTAGCGGGAGGCCCTACGAGCAGTACTTC
>-|TRBV2|TRBD2|TRBJ2-1
CASRSTSGNYNEQFF
TGTGCCAGCCGGTCGACTAGCGGGAATTACAATGAGCAGTTCTTC
>-|TRBV5-1|TRBD1|TRBJ1-1
CASSLGQGASTAFF
TGCGCCAGCAGCTTGGGACAGGGGGCTTCTACGGCTTTCTTT
>-|TRBV5-1|-|TRBJ1-5
CASSPDRSHQPQHF
TGCGCCAGCAGCCCCGACAGGTCTCACCAGCCCCAGCATTTT
>-|TRBV7-3|-|TRBJ2-1
CASSLVAGNYNEQFF
TGTGCCAGCAGCTTAGTTGCAGGGAACTACAATGAGCAGTTCTTC
>few|TRBV18|-|TRBJ1-1
CASSQTSSTEAFF
TGTGCCAGCTCACAAACATCTAGCACTGAAGCTTTCTTT
>-|TRBV5-1|-|TRBJ2-1
CASAAASGSYNEQFF
TGCGCCAGTGCCGCGGCGAGCGGATCCTACAATGAGCAGTTCTTC
>once|TRBV5-5|TRBD2|TRBJ2-7
CASSLDLTSGPYVAYEQYF
TGTGCCAGCAGCTTGGACTTGACTAGCGGGCCTTACGTGGCCTACGAGCAGTACTTC
>-|TRBV7-9|-|TRBJ1-5
CASSRDNSNQPQHF
TGTGCCAGCAGCCGGGACAATAGCAATCAGCCCCAGCATTTT
>-|TRBV29-1|TRBD1|TRBJ1-1
CSVEPTGAPNTEAFF
TGCAGCGTTGAACCGACAGGGGCCCCGAACACTGAAGCTTTCTTT
>-|TRBV5-1|TRBD2|TRBJ2-5
CASSFPSGRAGETQYF
TGCGCCAGCAGCTTTCCTAGCGGGAGGGCCGGGGAGACCCAGTACTTC
>-|TRBV6-6|-|TRBJ1-2
CASSYENYGYTF
TGTGCCAGCAGTTACGAGAACTATGGCTACACCTTC
>-|TRBV28|-|TRBJ2-1
CASSYSYTRGNEQFF
TGTGCCAGCAGCTACTCCTACACGAGGGGGAATGAGCAGTTCTTC